Below, one T cell receptor (beta chain) is given with its context. The V and J ends lost 6 bases and 4 bases, in that order; junction bases with no gene match: 8. The CDR3 is made up of 13 amino acids. Germline values: CDR1 SQVTM, CDR2 ANQGSEA. The sample belongs to a study of blood T cell repertoires in COVID-19. Data came from immunoSEQ multiplex PCR; TCRdb stores just in-frame clones and leaves some out. The sample has some 170,000 clones, around 85% seen once. Specimen: peripheral blood. This sequence was found in a man aged 55 to 69 with active or convalescent COVID-19. The chain joins TRBV29-1 to TRBJ1-2; 7 nucleotides match TRBD1. The CDR3: CSVRQGDLYGYTF. The CDR3 region has the DNA TGCAGCGTCCGACAGGGCGATCTCTATGGCTACACCTTC.